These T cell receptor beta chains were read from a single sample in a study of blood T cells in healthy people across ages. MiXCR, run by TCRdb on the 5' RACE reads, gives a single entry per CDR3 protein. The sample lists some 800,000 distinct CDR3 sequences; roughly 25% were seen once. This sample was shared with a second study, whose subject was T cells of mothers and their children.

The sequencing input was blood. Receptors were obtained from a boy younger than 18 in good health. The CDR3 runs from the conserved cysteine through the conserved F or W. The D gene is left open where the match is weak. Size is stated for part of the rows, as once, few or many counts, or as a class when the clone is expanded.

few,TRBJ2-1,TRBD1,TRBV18,TGTGCCAGCTCACCCTGGACAGGGGGCGATGGGAATGAGCAGTTCTTC,CASSPWTGGDGNEQFF
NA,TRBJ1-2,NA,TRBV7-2,TGTGCCAGCAGCTTATTGGGACGTGGCTACACCTTC,CASSLLGRGYTF
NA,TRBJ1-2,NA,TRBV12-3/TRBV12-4,TGTGCCAGACCCCGGGCAGGGCGGGACTATGGCTACACCTTC,CARPRAGRDYGYTF
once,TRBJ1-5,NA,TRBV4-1,TGCGCCAGCAGCCAAGTTCCCCTCAGGATGCCCCAGCATTTT,CASSQVPLRMPQHF
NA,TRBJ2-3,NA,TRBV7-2,TGTGCCAGCAGCCGGTACGTCGATACGCAGTATTTT,CASSRYVDTQYF
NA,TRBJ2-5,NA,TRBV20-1,TGCAGTGCTAGTCGCGGGGCCCGGACAGAAGAGACCCAGTACTTC,CSASRGARTEETQYF
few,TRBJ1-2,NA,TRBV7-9,TGTGCCAGCAGCTTAAATTTGGATGGCTACACCTTC,CASSLNLDGYTF
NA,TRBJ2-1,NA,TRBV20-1,TGCAGTCTCTTCAGTCCGACCTACAATGAGCAGTTCTTC,CSLFSPTYNEQFF
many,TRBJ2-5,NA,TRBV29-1,TGCAGCGTTGTCCACGGGCCGGGAGAGACCCAGTACTTC,CSVVHGPGETQYF
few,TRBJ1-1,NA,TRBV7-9,TGTGCCAGCAGCCCCCCCGGGCCCACTGAAGCTTTCTTT,CASSPPGPTEAFF